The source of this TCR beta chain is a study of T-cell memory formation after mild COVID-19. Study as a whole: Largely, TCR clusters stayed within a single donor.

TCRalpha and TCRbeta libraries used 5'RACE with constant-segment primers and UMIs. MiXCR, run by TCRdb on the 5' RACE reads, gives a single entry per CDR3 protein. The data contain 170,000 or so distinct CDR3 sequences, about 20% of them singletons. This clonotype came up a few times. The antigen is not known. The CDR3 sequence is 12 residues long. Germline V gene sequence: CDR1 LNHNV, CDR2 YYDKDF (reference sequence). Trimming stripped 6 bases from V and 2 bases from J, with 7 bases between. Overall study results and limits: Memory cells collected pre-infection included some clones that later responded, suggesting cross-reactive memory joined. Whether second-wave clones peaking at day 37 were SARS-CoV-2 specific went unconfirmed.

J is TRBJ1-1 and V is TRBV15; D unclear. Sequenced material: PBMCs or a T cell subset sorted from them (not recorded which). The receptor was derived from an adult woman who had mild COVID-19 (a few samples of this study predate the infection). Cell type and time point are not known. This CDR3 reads CATRYPNTEAFF. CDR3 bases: TGTGCCACCAGATACCCAAACACTGAAGCTTTCTTT.